A selection of T cell receptor beta chains follows, all from one sample in a study of T-cell reconstitution after alpha-beta-depleted transplantation in children. TCRdb re-called the PCR reads with MiXCR, one entry per CDR3 protein. This table has 250,000 to 350,000 distinct CDR3 sequences, about a tenth appearing once. The specimen comprised PBMCs from the stem cell graft donor, sampled from the stem cell graft. The receptor source for this set is a human donor who donated a stem cell graft to a child with SCID. Both conserved end residues are part of each CDR3. A D gene is named only where the DNA matches it firmly. Not every row has a clone size; where given, it reads once, few, many or a size class.

CASSTRTSGEQFF,TGTGCCAGCAGCACGCGGACTAGTGGTGAGCAGTTCTTC,TRBV7-3,TRBD2,TRBJ2-1,few
CSATDSYRGDEQFF,TGCAGTGCTACGGACAGTTACCGGGGCGATGAGCAGTTCTTC,TRBV20-1,NA,TRBJ2-1,many
CASSNGLADLSETQYF,TGTGCCAGCAGTAACGGACTAGCGGACCTTTCGGAGACCCAGTACTTC,TRBV12-3/TRBV12-4,TRBD2,TRBJ2-5,few
CASSQDWRGGVDEQFF,TGCGCCAGCAGCCAAGATTGGCGGGGGGGTGTGGATGAGCAGTTCTTC,TRBV4-1,TRBD2,TRBJ2-1,NA
CASSVKAGEGTDTQYF,TGTGCCAGCAGCGTTAAAGCGGGGGAAGGCACAGATACGCAGTATTTT,TRBV9,TRBD2,TRBJ2-3,NA
CASSLWDGSYEQYF,TGTGCCAGCAGCTTGTGGGACGGCTCCTACGAGCAGTACTTC,TRBV5-5,NA,TRBJ2-7,NA
CASSRQDFYEQYF,TGTGCCAGCAGCCGCCAGGATTTCTACGAGCAGTACTTC,TRBV6-5,NA,TRBJ2-7,many
CASSLGTGGGEQYF,TGTGCCAGCAGTCTCGGGACAGGGGGCGGCGAGCAGTACTTC,TRBV27,TRBD1,TRBJ2-7,many
CSARVPSGTGDTQYF,TGCAGTGCTAGAGTCCCTAGCGGGACGGGGGATACGCAGTATTTT,TRBV20-1,TRBD2,TRBJ2-3,many
CASSLDRSNEKLFF,TGCGCCAGCAGCTTGGACAGAAGTAATGAAAAACTGTTTTTT,TRBV5-1,NA,TRBJ1-4,few
CSVETRFNEQFF,TGCAGCGTCGAGACTAGATTTAATGAGCAGTTCTTC,TRBV29-1,NA,TRBJ2-1,many
CASSWGGGGNQPQYF,TGTGCCAGCAGCTGGGGGGGAGGTGGCAATCAGCCCCAGTATTTT,TRBV5-6,TRBD2,TRBJ2-3,few
CASSLSLAGLNTGELFF,TGTGCCAGCAGTTTAAGTCTAGCGGGATTGAACACCGGGGAGCTGTTTTTT,TRBV12-3/TRBV12-4,TRBD2,TRBJ2-2,many
CAISEREQGGFGSPLHF,TGTGCCATCAGTGAAAGGGAACAGGGAGGATTCGGTTCACCCCTCCACTTT,TRBV10-3,NA,TRBJ1-6,NA
CSASATEAGELFF,TGCAGTGCTAGCGCGACTGAAGCCGGGGAGCTGTTTTTT,TRBV20-1,NA,TRBJ2-2,many
CSAPTGGFNEKLFF,TGCAGTGCTCCGACCGGGGGATTTAATGAAAAACTGTTTTTT,TRBV20-1,NA,TRBJ1-4,NA
CATQSSSYNEQSF,TGTGCCACTCAATCCTCCTCCTACAATGAGCAGTCCTTC,TRBV27,NA,TRBJ2-1,NA
CATSRVGGGGADNEQFF,TGTGCCACCAGCAGGGTGGGCGGCGGGGGGGCGGACAATGAGCAGTTCTTC,TRBV15,TRBD2,TRBJ2-1,NA
CAISGTGGRETQYF,TGTGCCATCAGTGGAACAGGGGGCCGAGAGACCCAGTACTTC,TRBV10-3,TRBD1,TRBJ2-5,NA
CASSLNRGSSYNEQFF,TGTGCCAGCTCACTAAACAGGGGGAGCTCCTACAATGAGCAGTTCTTC,TRBV18,TRBD1,TRBJ2-1,NA
CAKVTAWVTQYF,TGTGCCAAAGTGACAGCTTGGGTGACCCAGTACTTC,TRBV6-5,NA,TRBJ2-5,many
CASSLAGLPEPNEQFF,TGTGCCAGCAGTTTAGCGGGACTCCCGGAGCCGAATGAGCAGTTCTTC,TRBV12-3/TRBV12-4,NA,TRBJ2-1,NA
CASSQRHEQYF,TGTGCCAGCAGCCAACGCCACGAGCAGTACTTC,TRBV3-1,NA,TRBJ2-7,NA
CASSPLPGRSNYGYTF,TGTGCCAGCAGCCCCCTGCCGGGACGGTCTAACTATGGCTACACCTTC,TRBV7-9,NA,TRBJ1-2,few
CASSYRTASSNQPQHF,TGTGCCAGCAGCTATAGGACAGCTTCCAGCAATCAGCCCCAGCATTTT,TRBV7-8,NA,TRBJ1-5,few
CASSPFVGHYNEQFF,TGTGCCAGCAGCCCATTTGTCGGACACTACAATGAGCAGTTCTTC,TRBV7-9,NA,TRBJ2-1,many
CASSQDWAGPETQYF,TGTGCCAGCAGCCAAGATTGGGCGGGCCCAGAGACCCAGTACTTC,TRBV3-1,NA,TRBJ2-5,many
CATSDFKKRGQFF,TGTGCCACCAGTGATTTTAAGAAACGCGGGCAGTTCTTC,TRBV24-1,NA,TRBJ2-1,few
CASSTQGVLTDTQYF,TGTGCCAGCAGCACACAGGGCGTACTCACAGATACGCAGTATTTT,TRBV9,NA,TRBJ2-3,many
CASSVAVGEKLFF,TGTGCCAGCAGCGTAGCGGTAGGCGAAAAACTGTTTTTT,TRBV9,NA,TRBJ1-4,NA
CSVATGLQETQYF,TGCAGCGTTGCTACAGGGCTCCAAGAGACCCAGTACTTC,TRBV29-1,NA,TRBJ2-5,few
CASSTGTSGAGELFF,TGTGCCAGCAGTACCGGGACTAGCGGGGCCGGGGAGCTGTTTTTT,TRBV6-5,TRBD2,TRBJ2-2,few